The entry below gives a single T cell receptor beta chain sequence along with its context. Its specificity is not known. The sample's time point: pre-treatment sample, taken before nivolumab and TIL therapy. Stage 4 NSCLC adults joined between October 2017 and January 2020. CDR3 length: 14 amino acids. Per the germline V gene, CDR1 is SGHTA and CDR2 is FQGNSA. V was clipped by 3 bases and J by 6 bases; unmatched bases: 8. The sample belongs to a study of TIL therapy for anti-PD-1-resistant metastatic lung cancer. Study at large: Tumors carried a median roughly 1.5 non-synonymous mutations per megabase. Points from the study as a whole: Patients were highly selected, enriched for treatment-naive, never-smoker and oncogene-addicted cases. TIL clonotype persistence in blood showed no apparent association with response.

This was the immunoSEQ v3 assay. Profiling relied on immunoSEQ multiplex PCR, and the TCRdb table lists in-frame clones only, not all of them. The sample contains under 70,000 clones, 73% of which appear only once. The chain recombines TRBV7-2 with TRBJ2-7; 7 bases line up with TRBD1. The sequencing here drew on blood, taken at baseline. The TCR was taken from a person aged 25-85 years with non-small cell lung cancer. The CDR3 nucleotides are TGTGCCAGCAGCTTGGGACAGCCAGTGTCCGAGCAGTACTTC. Translated, it gives CASSLGQPVSEQYF.